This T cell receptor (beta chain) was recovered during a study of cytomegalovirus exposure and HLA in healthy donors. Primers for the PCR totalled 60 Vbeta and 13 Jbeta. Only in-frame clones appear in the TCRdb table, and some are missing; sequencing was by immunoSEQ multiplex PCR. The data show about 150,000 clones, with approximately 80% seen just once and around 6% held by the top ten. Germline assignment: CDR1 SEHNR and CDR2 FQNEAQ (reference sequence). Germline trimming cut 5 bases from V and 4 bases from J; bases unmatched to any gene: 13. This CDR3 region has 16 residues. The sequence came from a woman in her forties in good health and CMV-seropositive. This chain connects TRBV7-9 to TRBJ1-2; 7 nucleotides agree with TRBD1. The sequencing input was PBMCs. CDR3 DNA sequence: TGTGCCAGCAGCCAACTAGGACAGGAGTTGGGCTATGGCTACACCTTC. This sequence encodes CASSQLGQELGYGYTF.